This T cell receptor beta chain originates from a study of shared clonotypes between healthy human individuals. This table comes from immunoSEQ multiplex PCR, and its TCRdb copy is limited to in-frame clones, with some not included. This sample has 550,000 to 850,000 clones, with around 67% found just once. There are 15 residues in the CDR3. With V trimmed by 5 bases and J by 2 bases, 8 bases remained unmatched. Germline V lookup: CDR1 SEHNR, CDR2 FQNEAQ (reference sequence). This clonotype originated in a woman aged 30 to 39 in good health. The sample was memory CD4+ T cells sorted from blood. This sample's subset: CD45RA-negative fraction. This chain links TRBV7-9 with TRBJ1-2, with 7 bases fitting TRBD1. In DNA form, the CDR3 reads TGTGCCAGCAGCCCGAGGACAGGAGCCAACTATGGCTACACCTTC. Amino acid sequence: CASSPRTGANYGYTF.